This T cell receptor beta chain was captured in a study of brain T cells in children with intractable seizures listed by TCRdb under 2021. At the level of the whole study: Resected brain tissue from approximately 55 pediatric epilepsy surgery cases was first screened for immune gene transcripts using a NanoString immunology panel. Among the roughly 12 selected surgery cases, pre-surgery blood was additionally sequenced for eight, leaving four cases with brain tissue only.

The germline V gene (reference sequence) specifies LNHDA as CDR1 and SQIVND as CDR2. V gives up 3 bases and J gives up 7 bases, and the segment between their germline ends measures 12 bases. The cysteine opens and the phenylalanine closes a CDR3 of 14 amino acids. The sequence is cut down to CDR3 DNA, 42 bases in frame from base 1. General conclusions and limits of the study: Viral specificity was inferred only from CDR3 sequence similarity, and patients' HCMV serostatus was unknown. Because sequencing depth differed between pre- and post-surgery blood, the absence of clones from the pre-surgery sample may reflect undersampling.

The immunoSEQ assay was applied to genomic DNA to generate the TCR beta chain sequences. Regarding the original processing steps: CDR3 sequences that did not begin with the conserved framework cysteine at position 104 were removed manually. To get clonality, the normalized Shannon's Diversity Index was subtracted from one, giving values from 0 (maximal diversity) to 1 (oligoclonal). Chi-squared comparison-of-proportions tests were used to check whether the frequency of the same CDR3 differed between samples, for example brain versus blood. Public clonotypes were found through immuneACCESS searches, while the VDJdb browser was used to judge similarity to known antiviral clonotypes. TCRdb holds this immuneACCESS table with in-frame rearrangements only. Some clones are missing; in checked studies, unresolved V genes explain under half, and the rest has no known cause. V and J calls and clone size are as listed in that table; D and trimming were resolved from the DNA. This sample comprises 70,000 to 90,000 clones, about 92% of them detected only once. Roughly 1.5% of the sample goes to the ten largest clones.

Explained via the paper, the time point label denotes: resected brain tissue, or blood drawn just prior to surgery. Surgery cases with the highest brain T cell transcript signatures were selected for TCR beta chain sequencing of brain tissue and, where available, blood. Patients had been treated with at least one anti-epileptic drug before surgery. TCR-sequenced patients were children with drug-resistant epilepsy due to tuberous sclerosis complex, focal cortical dysplasia, Rasmussen encephalitis or hemimegalencephaly. Bulk genomic DNA was extracted from unsorted brain tissue and whole blood with the Monarch genomic DNA purification kit. To note about this clone: Its antigen target is currently unknown. Base qualities are not recorded, but no much larger clone differs from it by a single base.

The receptor was isolated from a boy in the first two years of life with tuberous sclerosis and intractable seizures. Sequencing used peripheral blood, obtained at surgery. Here the chain combines TRBV19 and TRBJ2-2; there is no confident call for the D gene. CDR3 sequence: CASSIFVSSGELFF. The base sequence is TGTGCCAGTAGTATCTTCGTTAGTAGCGGGGAGCTGTTTTTT.